A single T cell receptor (beta chain) is shown here with its context. The antigen is unknown. The data derive from a study of beta chain features in type 1 diabetes. Study-wide results and limits: Moderate but significant shortening of TCRB CDR3s was recorded in all four CD4+ subsets from Type 1 diabetes patients. At VDJ recombination sites, type 1 diabetes patients had fewer insertions and more deleted nucleotides. PCR may have favored shorter templates equally in patients and controls. Cells carrying high TCR expression could end up over-represented when cDNA is sequenced.

V lost 6 bases and J lost 3, with 14 bases in between. The CDR3 sequence is 15 residues long. Per the germline V gene, CDR1 is SEHNR and CDR2 is FQNEAQ (reference sequence). The entirety of the isolated RNA underwent reverse transcription, so expressed TCRB transcripts were sequenced. This table comes from immunoSEQ multiplex PCR, and its TCRdb copy is limited to in-frame clones, with some not included. The sample contains more than 300,000 clones, roughly 12% of which appear only once. Sequenced sample: naive CD4+ T cells from blood. The chain carries TRBV7-9 and TRBJ2-2, with a tentative D call TRBD1 (5 bases). The clonotype comes from a woman under 30 with type 1 diabetes. CDR3 coding DNA: TGTGCCAGCAGGCTCACAGGAGTCGACACCGGGGAGCTGTTTTTT. It translates to CASRLTGVDTGELFF.